This T cell receptor (beta chain) was sequenced for a study of T cell responses to AZD1222 COVID-19 vaccine (dated by TCRdb to about 2021). Background for the entire study: Because spike-specific TCR depth and breadth did not differ between the two schedules, AZD1222 recipients who got a second dose at roughly 4 weeks were pooled with those who got a second dose at roughly 12 weeks. Trial participants were enrolled by age into subgroups of 18-55, 56-69 and 70-plus years, and about 150, 27 and 61 TCR-sequenced participants, respectively, were included in these subgroups. TCR sequencing was performed for about 250 trial participants, of whom some 200 were given two doses of AZD1222 and 26 were given two doses of MenACWY control vaccine.

The CDR3 regions of human TCRbeta chains were analyzed by immunosequencing. Processing in the source paper ran as follows. TCRs in the repertoires were matched against a reference library of SARS-CoV-2-specific TCRs that had been generated with the MIRA antigen-specificity platform. Breadth meant the fraction of unique TCRs that were SARS-CoV-2-associated, whereas depth meant the fraction of total T cells that were SARS-CoV-2-associated. Using the MIRA data, each spike-specific TCR was mapped to the spike region that the TCR reacts to and placed in a CD4 or CD8 class. Log10-transformed breadth and depth values were compared by one-way ANOVA with Sidak's multiple comparisons tests. TCRdb carries this immuneACCESS record with in-frame sequences only. Its versions omit some clonotypes, under half of them owing to an unresolved V gene in the studies checked, with the rest unexplained. V and J calls and clone size follow that table, whereas D and trimming were derived from the DNA. This sample is represented by about 98,000 clones; around 90% of them were singletons. Approximately 6.3% of the sample comes from the top ten.

What the study reported, not specific to this receptor: Participants were mostly white British and included more females than males, and it was suggested by the authors that clonal diversity may have been underestimated. CD4 TCRs associated with the vaccine covered the entire spike protein, and the dominant responses were in regions 160-218 and 743-854. In the small 56-69-year group, the increase in depth fell short of significance, most likely because of low power. No day 14 peak-response samples were available, so repertoires were characterized only after the peak T cell response. Epitopes outside the regions mutated in the B.1.351 and B.1.1.7 variants were reportedly recognized by nearly half of the unique spike-specific TCRs. Conclusions about previously exposed vaccinees are limited because only 5 or 6 AZD1222 recipients were SARS-CoV-2 seropositive at baseline. A significant rise in spike-specific TCR breadth and depth was observed after two AZD1222 doses relative to day 0 and relative to MenACWY recipients.

The time point label here, explained by the study, means: baseline before first vaccination. Vaccinee samples came from UK trials COV001 and COV002, including a single-blind randomized controlled phase 2/3 trial of AZD1222 (ChAdOx1 nCoV-19) in healthy adults. For TCRbeta chain sequencing, PBMC samples were collected from trial participants at day 0 and at day 28 after the second dose. Reading from cysteine to phenylalanine, the CDR3 counts 14 amino acids. Only the CDR3 region is kept as DNA, spanning 42 bases read in frame from base 1. The junction shows trimming of 2 bases on V and 0 bases on J, plus 8 bases between the germline ends. The germline V gene gives CDR1 as ENHRY and CDR2 as SYGVKD. About this clone: The antigen it binds to is not known. There are no base qualities to consult, and no much larger clone falls within one base.

The input for sequencing was peripheral blood, taken on day 0 of AZD1222 vaccination. This receptor was identified in an adult in good health. The rearrangement combines TRBV10-3 with TRBJ2-7; the D gene remains uncertain. The sequenced DNA is TGTGCCATCAGTGAGACAAGAAGCTCCTACGAGCAGTACTTC. It specifies CAISETRSSYEQYF.